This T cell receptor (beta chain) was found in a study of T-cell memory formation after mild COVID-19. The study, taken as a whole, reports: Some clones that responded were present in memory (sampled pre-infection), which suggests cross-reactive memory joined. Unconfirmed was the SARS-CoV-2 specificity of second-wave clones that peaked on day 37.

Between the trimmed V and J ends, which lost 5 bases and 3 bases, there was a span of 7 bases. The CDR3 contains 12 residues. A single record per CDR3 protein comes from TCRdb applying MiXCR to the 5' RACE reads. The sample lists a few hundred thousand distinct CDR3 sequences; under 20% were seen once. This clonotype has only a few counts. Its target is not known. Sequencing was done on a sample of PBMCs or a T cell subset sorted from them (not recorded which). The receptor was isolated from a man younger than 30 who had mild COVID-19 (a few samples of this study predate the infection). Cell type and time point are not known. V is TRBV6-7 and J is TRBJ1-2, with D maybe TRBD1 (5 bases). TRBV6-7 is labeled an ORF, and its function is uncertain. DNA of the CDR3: TGTGCCAGCAGTGGGACCGACTATGGCTACACCTTC. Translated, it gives CASSGTDYGYTF.